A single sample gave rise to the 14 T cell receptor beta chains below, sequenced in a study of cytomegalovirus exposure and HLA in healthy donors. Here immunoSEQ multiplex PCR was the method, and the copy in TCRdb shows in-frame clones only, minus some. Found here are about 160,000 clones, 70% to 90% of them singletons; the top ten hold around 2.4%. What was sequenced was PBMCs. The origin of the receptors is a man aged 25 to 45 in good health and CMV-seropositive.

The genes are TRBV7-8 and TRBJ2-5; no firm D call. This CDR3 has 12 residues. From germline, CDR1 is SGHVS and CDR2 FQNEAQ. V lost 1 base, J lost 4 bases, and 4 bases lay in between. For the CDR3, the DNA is TGTGCCAGCAGCTTAGTCCGAGAGACCCAGTACTTC. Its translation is CASSLVRETQYF.

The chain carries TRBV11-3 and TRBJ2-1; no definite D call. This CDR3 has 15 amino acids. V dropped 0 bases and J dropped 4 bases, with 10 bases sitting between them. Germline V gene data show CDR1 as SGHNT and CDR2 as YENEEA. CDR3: CASSLDMGSYNEQFF. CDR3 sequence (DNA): TGTGCCAGCAGCTTAGATATGGGCAGTTACAATGAGCAGTTCTTC.

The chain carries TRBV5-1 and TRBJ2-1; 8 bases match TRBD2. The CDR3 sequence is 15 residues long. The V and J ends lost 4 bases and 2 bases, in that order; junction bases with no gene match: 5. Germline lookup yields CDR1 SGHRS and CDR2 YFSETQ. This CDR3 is CASSRRGAPYNEQFF. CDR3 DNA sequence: TGCGCCAGCAGCCGGCGGGGGGCTCCCTACAATGAGCAGTTCTTC.

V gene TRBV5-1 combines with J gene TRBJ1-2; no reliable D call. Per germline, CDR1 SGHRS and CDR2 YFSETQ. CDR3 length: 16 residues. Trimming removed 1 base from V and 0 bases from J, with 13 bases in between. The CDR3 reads CASSLRFGPSNYGYTF. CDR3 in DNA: TGCGCCAGCAGCTTGCGGTTTGGGCCTTCTAACTATGGCTACACCTTC.

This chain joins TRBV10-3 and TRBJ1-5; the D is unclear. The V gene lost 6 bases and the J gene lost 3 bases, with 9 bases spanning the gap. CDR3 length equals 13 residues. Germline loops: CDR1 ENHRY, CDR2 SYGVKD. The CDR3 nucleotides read TGTGCCATCAGGACTGATTACAATCAGCCCCAGCATTTT. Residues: CAIRTDYNQPQHF.

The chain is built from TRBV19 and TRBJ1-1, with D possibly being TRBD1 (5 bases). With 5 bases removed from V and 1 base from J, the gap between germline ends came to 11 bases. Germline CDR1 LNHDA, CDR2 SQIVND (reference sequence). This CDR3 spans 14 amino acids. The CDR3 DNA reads TGTGCCAGTAGTGCCCTGACAGCGAACACTGAAGCTTTCTTT. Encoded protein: CASSALTANTEAFF.

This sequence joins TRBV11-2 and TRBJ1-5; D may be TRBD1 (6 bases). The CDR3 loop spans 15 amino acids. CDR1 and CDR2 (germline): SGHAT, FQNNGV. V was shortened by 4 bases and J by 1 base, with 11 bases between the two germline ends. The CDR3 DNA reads TGTGCCAGCAGCTCCATACAGGGAAGCAATCAGCCCCAGCATTTT. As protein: CASSSIQGSNQPQHF.

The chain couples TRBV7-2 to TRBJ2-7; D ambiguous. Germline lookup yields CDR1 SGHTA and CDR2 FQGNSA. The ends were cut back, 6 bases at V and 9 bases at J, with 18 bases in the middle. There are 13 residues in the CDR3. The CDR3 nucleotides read TGTGCCAGCAGTTCAACGACGGGTCCCGGGCAGTACTTC. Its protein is CASSSTTGPGQYF.

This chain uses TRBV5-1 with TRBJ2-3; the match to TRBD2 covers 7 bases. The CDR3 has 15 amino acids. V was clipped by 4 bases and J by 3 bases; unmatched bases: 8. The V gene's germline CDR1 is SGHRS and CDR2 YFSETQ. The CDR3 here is CASSDSGIWTDTQYF. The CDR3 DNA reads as TGCGCCAGCAGCGACAGCGGGATTTGGACAGATACGCAGTATTTT.

CDR3 DNA: TGTGCCAGCAGTTACCGACAGGGCAGGGTCCATGAGCAGTTCTTC. This codes for CASSYRQGRVHEQFF. The rearrangement joins TRBV7-6 to TRBJ2-1, with 7 nucleotides matching TRBD1. V trimming: 6 bases; J trimming: 8 bases; junction bases outside the gene matches: 13. The CDR3 is 15 amino acids. The germline CDR1 and CDR2 sequences are SGHVS and FNYEAQ. The full variable domain, its missing parts supplied by reference TRBV7-6 and TRBJ2-1, is GAGVSQSPRYKVTKRGQDVALRCDPISGHVSLYWYRQALGQGPEFLTYFNYEAQQDKSGLPNDRFSAERPEGSISTLTIQRTEQRDSAMYRCASSYRQGRVHEQFFGPGTRLTVL.

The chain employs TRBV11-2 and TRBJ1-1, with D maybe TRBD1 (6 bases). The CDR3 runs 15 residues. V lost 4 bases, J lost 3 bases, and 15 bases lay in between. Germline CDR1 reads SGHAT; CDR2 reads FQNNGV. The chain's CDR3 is CASSSPGEGDTEAFF. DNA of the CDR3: TGTGCCAGCAGCTCTCCTGGGGAGGGGGACACTGAAGCTTTCTTT.

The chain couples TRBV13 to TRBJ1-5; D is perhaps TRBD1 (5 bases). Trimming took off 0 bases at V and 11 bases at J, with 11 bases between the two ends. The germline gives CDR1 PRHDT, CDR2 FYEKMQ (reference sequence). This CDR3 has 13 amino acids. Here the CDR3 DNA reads TGTGCCAGCAGCTTAGGTCAGGGTTTTTCCCAGCATTTT. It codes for CASSLGQGFSQHF.

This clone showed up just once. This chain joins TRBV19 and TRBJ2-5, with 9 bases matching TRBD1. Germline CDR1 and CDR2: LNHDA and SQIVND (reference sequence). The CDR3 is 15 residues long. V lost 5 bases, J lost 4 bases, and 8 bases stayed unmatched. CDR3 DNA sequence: TGTGCCAGTAGTGCCCACAGGGGGCTCGGAGAGACCCAGTACTTC. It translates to CASSAHRGLGETQYF.

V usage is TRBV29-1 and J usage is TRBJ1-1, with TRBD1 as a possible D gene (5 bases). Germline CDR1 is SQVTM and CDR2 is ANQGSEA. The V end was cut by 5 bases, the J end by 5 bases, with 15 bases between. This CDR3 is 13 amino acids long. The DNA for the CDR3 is TGCAGCGTTAAGCGACTAGGGGAAACTGAAGCTTTCTTT. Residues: CSVKRLGETEAFF.